This is a list of T cell receptor beta chains from one sample in a study of post-analysis software for immune sequencing data. TCRdb re-called the PCR reads with MiXCR, one entry per CDR3 protein. This sample yields about 570,000 distinct CDR3 sequences, of which approximately 34% are seen a single time; roughly 6% belongs to the top ten. Sample: blood. The source of these receptors is a girl aged 2 to 17 with multiple sclerosis. The CDR3 runs from the conserved cysteine through the conserved F or W. Fields, in order: CDR3 protein, CDR3 DNA, J gene, clone size, V gene, D gene. The D gene is left open where the match is weak. Where a row states a size, it is once, few, many or the class of an expanded clone; other rows omit it.

CASSSLPAGDNEQFF,TGTGCCAGCAGCTCCCTTCCGGCAGGGGACAATGAGCAGTTCTTC,TRBJ2-1,-,TRBV7-2,-
CASSKTGEEQPQHF,TGTGCCAGCAGCAAGACAGGAGAGGAGCAGCCCCAGCATTTT,TRBJ1-5,-,TRBV7-2,-
CASNLDPGGNQPQHF,TGTGCCAGCAACTTAGATCCGGGCGGCAATCAGCCCCAGCATTTT,TRBJ1-5,-,TRBV11-2,-
CASSFLGGGYEQYF,TGTGCCAGCAGCTTCTTAGGTGGGGGCTACGAGCAGTACTTC,TRBJ2-7,-,TRBV7-2,-
CASSPFLATEQFF,TGTGCCAGCAGCCCCTTCCTAGCAACTGAGCAGTTCTTC,TRBJ2-1,-,TRBV11-2,-
CASSSLPAGTYEQYF,TGTGCCAGCAGCTCCCTACCGGCCGGAACCTACGAGCAGTACTTC,TRBJ2-7,few,TRBV7-9,-
CASSYFAGGNSPLHF,TGTGCCAGCAGTTACTTCGCGGGGGGAAATTCACCCCTCCACTTT,TRBJ1-6,-,TRBV6-5,-
CASRRGTPNIQYF,TGTGCCAGCAGGAGAGGGACTCCGAACATTCAGTACTTC,TRBJ2-4,-,TRBV28,-
CASSQLLNNEQFF,TGTGCCAGCAGCCAGTTACTAAACAATGAGCAGTTCTTC,TRBJ2-1,few,TRBV4-2,-
CASKLAGGNSYNEQFF,TGTGCCAGCAAACTAGCGGGGGGGAACTCCTACAATGAGCAGTTCTTC,TRBJ2-1,-,TRBV6-6,TRBD2
CSARGTGRGYTF,TGCAGTGCTAGGGGGACAGGGAGAGGCTACACCTTC,TRBJ1-2,-,TRBV20-1,TRBD1